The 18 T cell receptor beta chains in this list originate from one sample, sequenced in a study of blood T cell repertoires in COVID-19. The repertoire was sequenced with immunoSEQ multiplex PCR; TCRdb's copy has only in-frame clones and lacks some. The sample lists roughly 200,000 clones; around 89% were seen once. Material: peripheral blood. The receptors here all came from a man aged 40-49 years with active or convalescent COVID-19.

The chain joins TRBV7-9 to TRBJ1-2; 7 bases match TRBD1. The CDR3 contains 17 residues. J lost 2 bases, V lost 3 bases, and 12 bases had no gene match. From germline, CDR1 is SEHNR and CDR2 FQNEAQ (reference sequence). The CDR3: CASSLPRRQGINYGYTF. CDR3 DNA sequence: TGTGCCAGCAGCTTGCCGAGGAGACAGGGCATAAACTATGGCTACACCTTC.

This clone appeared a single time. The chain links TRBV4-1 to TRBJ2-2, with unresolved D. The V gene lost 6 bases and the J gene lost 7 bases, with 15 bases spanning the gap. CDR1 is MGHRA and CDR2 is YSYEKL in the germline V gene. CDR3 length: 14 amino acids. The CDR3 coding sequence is TGCGCCAGCAGTCTGACGAGGCAAGGCGGGGAGCTGTTTTTT. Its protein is CASSLTRQGGELFF.

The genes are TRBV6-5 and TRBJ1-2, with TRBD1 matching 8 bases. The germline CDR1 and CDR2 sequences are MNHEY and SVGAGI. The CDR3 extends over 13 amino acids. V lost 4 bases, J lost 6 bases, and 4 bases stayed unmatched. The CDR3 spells CASSSRDRNGYTF. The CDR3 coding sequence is TGTGCCAGCAGTTCCAGGGACAGGAATGGCTACACCTTC.

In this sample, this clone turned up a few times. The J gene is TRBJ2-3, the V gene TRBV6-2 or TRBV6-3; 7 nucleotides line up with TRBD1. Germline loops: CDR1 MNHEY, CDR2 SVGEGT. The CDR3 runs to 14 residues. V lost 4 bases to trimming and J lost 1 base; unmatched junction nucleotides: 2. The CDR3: CASSLGTGTDTQYF. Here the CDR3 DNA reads TGTGCCAGCAGTTTAGGGACAGGCACAGATACGCAGTATTTT.

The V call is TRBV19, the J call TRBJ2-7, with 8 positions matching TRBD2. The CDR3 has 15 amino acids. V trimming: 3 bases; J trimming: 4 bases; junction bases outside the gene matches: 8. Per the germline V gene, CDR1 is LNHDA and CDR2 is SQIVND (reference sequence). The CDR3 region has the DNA TGTGCCAGTAGTATTGGTAGCGGGAATCCATACGAGCAGTACTTC. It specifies CASSIGSGNPYEQYF.

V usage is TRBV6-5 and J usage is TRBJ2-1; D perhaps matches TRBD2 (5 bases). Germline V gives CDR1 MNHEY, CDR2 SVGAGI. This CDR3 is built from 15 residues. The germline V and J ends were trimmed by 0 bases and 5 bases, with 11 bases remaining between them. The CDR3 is CASSYSRLANNEQFF. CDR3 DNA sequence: TGTGCCAGCAGTTACTCAAGGCTAGCTAACAATGAGCAGTTCTTC.

CDR3 protein: CASSQAGTGSGTGELFF. The CDR3, as DNA: TGTGCCAGCAGCCAAGCTGGGACAGGGTCGGGAACCGGGGAGCTGTTTTTT. The gene calls are TRBV3-1 (or the pseudogene TRBV3-2) and TRBJ2-2; TRBD1 matches 9 bases. CDR1 LGHDT and CDR2 YNNKEL come from the germline V gene (reference sequence). V gave up 1 base and J gave up 5 bases; unmatched junction bases: 8. CDR3 length: 17 residues.

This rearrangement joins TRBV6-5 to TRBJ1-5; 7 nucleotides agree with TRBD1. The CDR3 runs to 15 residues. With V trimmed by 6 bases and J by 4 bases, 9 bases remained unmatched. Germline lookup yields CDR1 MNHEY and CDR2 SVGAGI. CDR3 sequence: CASSRGTEKNQPQHF. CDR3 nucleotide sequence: TGTGCCAGCAGCCGCGGGACAGAAAAAAATCAGCCCCAGCATTTT.

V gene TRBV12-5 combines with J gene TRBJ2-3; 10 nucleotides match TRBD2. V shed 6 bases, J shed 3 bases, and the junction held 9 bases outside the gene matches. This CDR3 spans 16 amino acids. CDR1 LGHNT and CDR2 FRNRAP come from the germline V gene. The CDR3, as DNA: TGTGCTAGTGGATGGACTAGCGGATGGGCTACAGATACGCAGTATTTT. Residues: CASGWTSGWATDTQYF.

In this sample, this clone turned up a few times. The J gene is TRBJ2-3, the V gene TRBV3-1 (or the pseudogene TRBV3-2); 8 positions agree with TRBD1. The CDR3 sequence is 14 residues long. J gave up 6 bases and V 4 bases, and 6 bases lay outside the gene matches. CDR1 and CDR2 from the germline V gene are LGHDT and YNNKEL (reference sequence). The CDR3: CASSRQGQGDTQYF. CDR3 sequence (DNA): TGTGCCAGCAGCCGACAGGGGCAGGGGGATACGCAGTATTTT.

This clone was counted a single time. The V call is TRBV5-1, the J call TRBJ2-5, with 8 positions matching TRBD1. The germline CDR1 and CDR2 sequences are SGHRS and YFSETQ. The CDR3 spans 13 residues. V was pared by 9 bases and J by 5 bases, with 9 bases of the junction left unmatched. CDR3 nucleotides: TGCGCCACTGGGACAGGTCCTTGGGAGACCCAGTACTTC. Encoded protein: CATGTGPWETQYF.

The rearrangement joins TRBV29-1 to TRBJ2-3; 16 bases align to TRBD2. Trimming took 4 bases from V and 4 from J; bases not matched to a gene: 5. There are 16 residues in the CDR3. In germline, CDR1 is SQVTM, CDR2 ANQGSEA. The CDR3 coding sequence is TGCAGCGTTGTGGGGACTAGCGGGAGGGATTCAGATACGCAGTATTTT. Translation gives CSVVGTSGRDSDTQYF.

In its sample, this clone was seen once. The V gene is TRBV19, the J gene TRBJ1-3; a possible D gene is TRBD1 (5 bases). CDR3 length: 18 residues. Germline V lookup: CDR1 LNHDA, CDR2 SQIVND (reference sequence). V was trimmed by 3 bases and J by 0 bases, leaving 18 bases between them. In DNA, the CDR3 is TGTGCCAGTAGTATTTATCAGGGAAAATCCGTCTCTGGAAACACCATATATTTT. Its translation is CASSIYQGKSVSGNTIYF.

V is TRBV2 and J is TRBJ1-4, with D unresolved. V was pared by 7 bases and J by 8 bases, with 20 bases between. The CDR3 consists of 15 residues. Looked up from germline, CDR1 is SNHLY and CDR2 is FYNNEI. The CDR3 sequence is CASKLGPSAREKLFF. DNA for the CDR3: TGTGCCAGCAAGTTGGGCCCCTCAGCTCGGGAAAAACTGTTTTTT.

CDR3 loop: CASSIWAATEAFF. The CDR3, as DNA: TGTGCCAGTAGTATTTGGGCAGCCACTGAAGCTTTCTTT. The rearrangement joins TRBV19 to TRBJ1-1; D remains unclear. V was trimmed by 3 bases and J by 4 bases, leaving 9 bases between them. CDR1 and CDR2 (germline): LNHDA, SQIVND (reference sequence). The CDR3 runs 13 residues.

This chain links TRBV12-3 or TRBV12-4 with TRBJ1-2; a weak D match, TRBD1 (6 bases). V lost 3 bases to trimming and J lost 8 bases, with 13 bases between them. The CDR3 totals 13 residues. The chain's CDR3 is CASSFQGIGGYTF. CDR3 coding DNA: TGTGCCAGCAGTTTCCAGGGGATCGGGGGCTACACCTTC.

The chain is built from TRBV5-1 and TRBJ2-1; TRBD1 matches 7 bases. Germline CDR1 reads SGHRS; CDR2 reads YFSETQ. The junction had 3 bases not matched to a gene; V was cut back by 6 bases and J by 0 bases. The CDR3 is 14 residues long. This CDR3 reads CASKPGGSYNEQFF. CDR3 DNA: TGCGCCAGCAAACCAGGGGGCTCCTACAATGAGCAGTTCTTC.

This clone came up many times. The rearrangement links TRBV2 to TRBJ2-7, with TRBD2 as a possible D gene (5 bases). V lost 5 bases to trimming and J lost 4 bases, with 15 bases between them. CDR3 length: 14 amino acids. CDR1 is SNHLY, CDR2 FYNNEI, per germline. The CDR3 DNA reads TGTGCCAGCAGTTTGGCGGGCCGAGAATACGAGCAGTACTTC. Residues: CASSLAGREYEQYF.